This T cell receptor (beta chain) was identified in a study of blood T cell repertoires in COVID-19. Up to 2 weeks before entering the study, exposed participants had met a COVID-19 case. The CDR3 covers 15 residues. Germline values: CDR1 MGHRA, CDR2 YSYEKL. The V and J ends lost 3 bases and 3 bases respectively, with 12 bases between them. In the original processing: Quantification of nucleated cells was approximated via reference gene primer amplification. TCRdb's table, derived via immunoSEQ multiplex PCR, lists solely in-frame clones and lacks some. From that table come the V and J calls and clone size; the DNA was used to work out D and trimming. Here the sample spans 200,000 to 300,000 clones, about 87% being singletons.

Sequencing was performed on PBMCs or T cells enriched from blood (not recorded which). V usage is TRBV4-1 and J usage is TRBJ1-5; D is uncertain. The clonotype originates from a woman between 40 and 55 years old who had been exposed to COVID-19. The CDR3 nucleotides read TGCGCCAGCAGCCATGACTATTCCCTCAATCAGCCCCAGCATTTT. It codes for CASSHDYSLNQPQHF.